Listed below are T cell receptor beta chains from one sample, sequenced in a study of OX40 agonist ivuxolimab in advanced cancers. The assay was immunoSEQ multiplex PCR, and TCRdb's table has in-frame clones only and misses some. The table shows about 73,000 clones, with about 87% occurring only once. Sequenced here: CD4+ or CD8+ T cells sorted from blood, sampled in a trial of the OX40 agonist ivuxolimab. These receptors were taken from an adult with an advanced solid tumor such as melanoma, head and neck, liver or kidney cancer. Both conserved end residues are part of each CDR3. Fields, in order: V gene, J gene, D gene, clone size, CDR3 DNA, CDR3 protein. The D gene is left open where the match is weak. Size tells how often a clone was seen (once, few, many) or the class of an expanded clone, and some rows leave it out.

>TRBV27|TRBJ1-3|.|.
TGTGCCAGCAGTTTAAGGGGCGCCGGAAACACCATATATTTT
CASSLRGAGNTIYF
>TRBV28|TRBJ2-7|.|once
TGTGCCAGCAGTTCAAGACAGAGGGGCTACGAGCAGTACTTC
CASSSRQRGYEQYF
>TRBV27|TRBJ2-3|.|.
TGTGCCAGCAGTCTAGACTCGGCAGGGATTATGACAGATACGCAGTATTTT
CASSLDSAGIMTDTQYF
>TRBV27|TRBJ1-1|.|.
TGTGCCAGCAGTTTTGGCAGCTACACTGAAGCTTTCTTT
CASSFGSYTEAFF
>TRBV2|TRBJ1-5|.|.
TGTGCCAGCAGTGCGTGGAATCAGCCCCAGCATTTT
CASSAWNQPQHF
>TRBV30|TRBJ1-1|TRBD1|.
TGTGCCTGGAGTACCCCGCGGGACAGGGAAAGGGCTGAAGCTTTCTTT
CAWSTPRDRERAEAFF
>TRBV28|TRBJ1-6|.|.
TGTGCCAGCAGCTCGGAGGGTTGGGTGCCCCTCCACTTT
CASSSEGWVPLHF
>TRBV10-1|TRBJ1-1|.|.
TGCGCCAGCAGTGAGTCGGGTCCTGTATGGGGCCAGAACACTGAAGCTTTCTTT
CASSESGPVWGQNTEAFF
>TRBV30|TRBJ2-7|TRBD2|.
TGTGCCTGGGAAGTAGAGAGCGGGAGTTCCTACGAGCAGTACTTC
CAWEVESGSSYEQYF
>TRBV19|TRBJ2-7|.|.
TGTGCCAGTAGCATCGGAGGACTCGAGCAGTACTTC
CASSIGGLEQYF
>TRBV2|TRBJ2-7|.|.
TGTGCCAGCAGTGTTGGCGGTTACGAGCAGTACTTC
CASSVGGYEQYF
>TRBV30|TRBJ2-2|.|.
TGTGCCTGGAGTGTAGGTATGGGGAGGACCGGGGAGCTGTTTTTT
CAWSVGMGRTGELFF
>TRBV11-3|TRBJ1-1|.|.
TGTGCCAGCAGCGCAGGCGGGGGCTGGGACACTGAAGCTTTCTTT
CASSAGGGWDTEAFF
>TRBV9|TRBJ2-2|.|.
TGTGCCAGCACGCTCGAGGTAGACGGGGAGCTGTTTTTT
CASTLEVDGELFF
>TRBV11-3|TRBJ2-3|TRBD2|.
TGTGCCAGCAGCTTAGGTCGACTAGCGGGGGCTTGGGCAGATACGCAGTATTTT
CASSLGRLAGAWADTQYF
>TRBV5-1|TRBJ2-5|TRBD1|.
TGCGCCAGCAGCTTGGGAAATAACAGGGGTTTCTACGAGACCCAGTACTTC
CASSLGNNRGFYETQYF
>TRBV5-1|TRBJ2-7|.|.
TGCGCCAGCAGCTTCGGCAGGGGTTACGAGCAGTACTTC
CASSFGRGYEQYF
>TRBV5-1|TRBJ2-3|TRBD2|.
TGCGCCAGCAGCCTTAGCGGGGGGCTTGTAGATACGCAGTATTTT
CASSLSGGLVDTQYF
>TRBV27|TRBJ2-2|.|.
TGTGCCAGCAGCCGGGCGGGAAGAACCGGGGAGCTGTTTTTT
CASSRAGRTGELFF
>TRBV21-1|TRBJ1-2|.|.
TGTGCCAGCAGCAAAGTATATAATGGCTACACCTTC
CASSKVYNGYTF
>TRBV19|TRBJ2-7|.|once
TGTGCCAGTAGTGCTACAGGAGCCTCCTACGAGCAGTACTTC
CASSATGASYEQYF
>TRBV19|TRBJ2-4|TRBD2|.
TGTGCCAGTCGGGGGGGGCAAACTAAAAACATTCAGTACTTC
CASRGGQTKNIQYF
>TRBV13|TRBJ2-3|.|.
TGTGCCAGCAGCTTAGTTTCGGGAGATACGCAGTATTTT
CASSLVSGDTQYF
>TRBV2|TRBJ2-7|.|.
TGTGCCAGCAGTGAAATCCTGAGCTCCTACGAGCAGTACTTC
CASSEILSSYEQYF
>TRBV13|TRBJ1-4|TRBD1|once
TGTGCCAGCAGCTATGACAGGGGGCGCCGAGAAAAACTGTTTTTT
CASSYDRGRREKLFF
>TRBV7-3|TRBJ1-1|.|.
TGTGCCAGCAGCTTTGGGGTAGTCACTGAAGCTTTCTTT
CASSFGVVTEAFF
>TRBV25-1|TRBJ1-2|.|.
TGTGCCAGCAGCCCTTACGATGGCTACACCTTC
CASSPYDGYTF
>TRBV5-1|TRBJ1-1|TRBD1|.
TGCGCCAGCAGCTGGGGACAGGGAAACACTGAAGCTTTCTTT
CASSWGQGNTEAFF
>TRBV28|TRBJ2-7|.|once
TGTGCCAGCACCTCTGGGGACGAGCAGTACTTC
CASTSGDEQYF
>TRBV9|TRBJ2-1|.|.
TGTGCCAGCAGCGTAGTGGCGGCACGGACGTACAATGAGCAGTTCTTC
CASSVVAARTYNEQFF
>TRBV5-8|TRBJ1-5|TRBD1|.
TGTGCCAGCAGGACGGACAGGGCGGGCAATCAGCCCCAGCATTTT
CASRTDRAGNQPQHF
>TRBV2|TRBJ1-6|.|.
TGTGCCAGCAGTGGGGCAGGGACGGAAAATTCACCCCTCCACTTT
CASSGAGTENSPLHF
>TRBV7-3|TRBJ2-7|.|.
TGTGCCAGCAGCCCTAGGACCCTTTTCATACCTTACGAGCAGTACTTC
CASSPRTLFIPYEQYF
>TRBV7-9|TRBJ2-7|TRBD1|.
TGTGCCAGCAGCCCCTGGGGAGCGGGACAGGGGGCTCTCTCCTACGAGCAGTACTTC
CASSPWGAGQGALSYEQYF
>TRBV11-2|TRBJ2-7|TRBD2|.
TGTGCCAGCAGCGCCGAACTAGCGGTGGTCTCCTACGAGCAGTACTTC
CASSAELAVVSYEQYF
>TRBV13|TRBJ2-7|TRBD1|.
TGTGCCAGCAGCTTGGACAGGGGGGCCTACGAGCAGTACTTC
CASSLDRGAYEQYF
>TRBV2|TRBJ1-1|.|.
TGTGCCAGCAGTGGTATTCCTGAAGCTTTCTTT
CASSGIPEAFF
>TRBV7-9|TRBJ1-1|TRBD1|.
TGTGCCAGCAGCTTAGAACCGGGACAGCCTGAAGCTTTCTTT
CASSLEPGQPEAFF
>TRBV11-2|TRBJ1-1|.|.
TGTGCCAGCAGCTTAGCTGAGAACACTGAAGCTTTCTTT
CASSLAENTEAFF
>TRBV6-6|TRBJ1-5|.|few
TGTGCCAGCAGTTACCCCGGCAGCAATCAGCCCCAGCATTTT
CASSYPGSNQPQHF
>TRBV5-4|TRBJ1-1|.|.
TGTGCCAGCAGGGGTGGGGGGAACACTGAAGCTTTCTTT
CASRGGGNTEAFF
>TRBV12-5|TRBJ2-3|.|.
TGTGCTAGTGGTTTCTCAGTTGATACGCAGTATTTT
CASGFSVDTQYF